This T cell receptor (beta chain) was sequenced during a study of tumor and adjacent non-tumor tissue in lung cancer (dated by TCRdb to 2016 to 2019). With regard to the full study: The cohort included about eleven adenocarcinoma, a couple of squamous cell carcinoma and 1 small cell lung cancer patients. The roughly 15 patients were aged roughly 30 to 76 years, included approximately ten men and 5 women, and had TNM stage I to III disease. Sequencing produced about 130,000,000 productive TCRbeta reads in total, an average of about 4 million reads per sample. Bulk TCRbeta repertoires were compared between lung tumor tissue and matched distant non-tumor lung tissue obtained from fewer than 18 lung cancer patients. TCRbeta CDR3 sequencing was performed on a few dozen paired specimens, with one tumor sample and one normal lung sample collected per patient.

RNA was extracted from bulk unsorted tissue and checked for quality with a NanoDrop ND-1000 and an Agilent 2100. Distant non-tumor tissue taken more than 3 cm from the tumor edge was used as the normal lung sample. Newly diagnosed lung cancer patients without prior chemotherapy who had been admitted for thoracic surgery in China between August and November 2014 were enrolled as donors. Anyone who had undergone radiotherapy or chemotherapy before, or who had another cancer at the same time, was left out of the study. Pieces of surgical tissue measuring roughly 1-2.2 cm3 were kept in RNAlater solution and held at -80 degrees C until needed. Findings and caveats that apply to the study as a whole: The top 100 clones accounted for a significantly larger cumulative portion of the repertoire in normal lung than in tumor tissue. Peripheral blood was not sequenced, so blood TCRbeta repertoires were not examined in the lung cancer patients of the study. Only 15 or so patients were included in the cohort, and the need for larger samples and more detailed clinical data was noted by the authors. Neither the sequencing platform nor unique molecular identifiers are named or mentioned anywhere in the methods. Significantly higher TCR diversity (inverse Simpson) was observed in tumor tissue than in normal lung tissue (roughly 390 vs 170, P = 0.0075, Mann-Whitney U test). Significantly higher TCR diversity was found in younger patients, and higher tumor TCR diversity was associated with shorter overall and disease-free survival.

Comment on this clonotype: No cognate antigen has been identified for it. Nothing much larger sits one base from this clone, and base qualities are not available.

Reading from cysteine to phenylalanine, the CDR3 counts 15 amino acids. Just CDR3 DNA is preserved here, 45 bases in frame from base 1. V lost 7 bases and J lost 8 bases, and the count of bases not matched to a germline gene is 10. CDR1 and CDR2 were assigned from the germline V gene as SGHAT and FQNNGV. Library creation used multiplex PCR. The run used an Illumina HiSeq 2500. Following protocols modified from ARM-PCR, the researchers constructed TCRbeta libraries through three rounds of nested PCR with primers (Table S4). Before sequencing, PCR products of 200-500 bp were cut from the gel and purified using the QIAquick gel extraction kit. On the study's bioinformatics: Reads were cleaned using Trimmomatic, were merged into complete CDR3 sequences using FLASH, and were assigned to V(D)J germline segments using MiTCR. Clonal diversity was calculated as the inverse Simpson's index using VDJtools. A read counted as productive if the sequence was in-frame and lacked a premature stop codon. TCRdb trimmed the raw reads at Q25, called clones with MiXCR and kept productive beta chains. Every entry covers one CDR3 protein and lists the most common genes and DNA from its rows. These V and J calls derive from TCRdb rather than the authors' analysis. The sample profile shows some 100,000 distinct CDR3 sequences; around three fifths of them were found once. The biggest ten clones account for about 19% of the sample.

What was sequenced was distant non-tumor lung tissue. The chain couples TRBV11-2 to TRBJ2-1; TRBD1 aligns with 11 central bases. The receptor was isolated from a man aged 25-40 years with non-small cell lung cancer. The nucleotides are TGTGCCAGCACCCCCGGACAGGGGGCTTGGGATGAGCAGTTCTTC. Its coded protein is CASTPGQGAWDEQFF.